This entry concerns a single TCR beta chain. The data were taken from a study of somatic mutations in cytotoxic T cells in rheumatoid arthritis. The CDR3 consists of 16 residues. Per germline, CDR1 SGHTA and CDR2 FQGNSA. Trimming cost V 1 base and J 4 bases; bases outside gene matches: 6. Sequenced by immunoSEQ multiplex PCR; TCRdb stores in-frame clones only, minus some. The sample includes 11,000 or so clones, about 68% of them seen just once. The chain is built from TRBV7-2 and TRBJ2-3; 9 bases are shared with TRBD2. The source of this sequence is a man in his 70s in good health. The source material was CD8+ T cells sorted from blood. The chain's CDR3 is CASSLGVSGRSDTQYF. For the CDR3, the DNA is TGTGCCAGCAGCTTAGGGGTTAGCGGGAGATCAGATACGCAGTATTTT.